Listed here are 13 T cell receptor beta chains from one sample, sequenced in a study of PD-L1 blockade in urothelial cancer. The time point was: pretreatment peripheral blood. Sequenced by immunoSEQ multiplex PCR; TCRdb stores in-frame clones only, minus some. This sample has under 50,000 clones, with approximately 85% found just once. Sequencing used PBMCs, obtained around atezolizumab (anti-PD-L1) treatment. These receptors all stem from a man in his fifties with urothelial cancer.

A single count supports this clone. The chain combines TRBV2 with TRBJ2-1; D is perhaps TRBD1 or TRBD2 (9 bases each). Germline lookup yields CDR1 SNHLY and CDR2 FYNNEI. The CDR3 has 24 amino acids. The V gene lost 4 bases and the J gene lost 7 bases, with 44 bases spanning the gap. The CDR3 loop is CASSGLPGQGGESGRNTAWNEQFF. The CDR3 DNA is TGTGCCAGCAGTGGCCTTCCGGGACAGGGTGGGGAAAGCGGGAGGAACACCGCTTGGAATGAGCAGTTCTTC.

The chain is built from TRBV11-2 and TRBJ1-2; the match to TRBD1 covers 7 bases. The CDR3 is made up of 16 amino acids. The germline V gene encodes CDR1 SGHAT and CDR2 FQNNGV. Losses at the gene ends were 5 bases for V and 8 bases for J; bases not matched to a gene: 17. The CDR3 loop reads CASSPLTGTATKGYTF. In DNA, the CDR3 is TGTGCCAGCAGCCCACTGACCGGGACAGCGACTAAAGGCTACACCTTC.

The sample holds a few counts of this clone. This sequence joins TRBV11-2 and TRBJ2-2, with D unresolved. The CDR3 spans 14 residues. Germline CDR1 and CDR2: SGHAT and FQNNGV. The V end lost 4 bases, the J end lost 3 bases, and 9 bases lay between the germline ends. CDR3: CASSYNRDTGELFF. The CDR3 DNA is TGTGCCAGCAGCTATAACAGAGACACCGGGGAGCTGTTTTTT.

The chain links TRBV4-1 to TRBJ2-1; TRBD2 agrees at 8 bases. CDR3 length: 16 residues. The germline gives CDR1 MGHRA, CDR2 YSYEKL. The trim removed 2 bases at V and 1 base at J, leaving 4 bases unmatched. CDR3 in amino acids: CASSQLAGSSYNEQFF. In DNA, the CDR3 is TGCGCCAGCAGCCAATTAGCGGGATCATCCTACAATGAGCAGTTCTTC.

The V gene is TRBV9, the J gene TRBJ2-5, with D perhaps matching TRBD2 (5 bases). The CDR3 has 15 amino acids. Germline loops: CDR1 SGDLS, CDR2 YYNGEE. The germline V and J ends were trimmed by 4 bases and 4 bases, with 17 bases remaining between them. The CDR3 DNA is TGTGCCAGCAGCTTACAATTTGGGAGCGGAGAGACCCAGTACTTC. This codes for CASSLQFGSGETQYF.

This clone was picked up one time. This sequence joins TRBV2 and TRBJ2-5; 10 positions agree with TRBD1. The CDR3 sequence is 14 residues long. Germline CDR1 reads SNHLY; CDR2 reads FYNNEI. The V and J ends lost 4 bases and 6 bases, in that order; junction bases with no gene match: 5. The chain's CDR3 is CASSVGDRGKTQYF. The DNA for the CDR3 is TGTGCCAGCAGTGTTGGGGACAGGGGTAAGACCCAGTACTTC.

The chain has TRBV5-1 and TRBJ2-5; 7 bases fit TRBD2. V dropped 0 bases and J dropped 5; count of bases not matched to a gene: 10. Germline V CDR1 and CDR2: SGHRS, YFSETQ. This CDR3 spans 16 amino acids. CDR3 coding DNA: TGCGCCAGCAGCTTGGCCTCTGGCGGGGGAGTGGAGACCCAGTACTTC. The encoded protein is CASSLASGGGVETQYF.

The chain joins TRBV30 to TRBJ2-2; TRBD2 might be the D (5 bases). The V and J ends lost 0 bases and 7 bases respectively, with 9 bases between them. The CDR3 has 13 residues. Per the germline V gene, CDR1 is GTSNPN and CDR2 is SVGIG (reference sequence). For the CDR3, the DNA is TGTGCCTGGAGTGTGGACTCCGGCGGGGAGCTGTTTTTT. Translation: CAWSVDSGGELFF.

The chain has TRBV4-2 and TRBJ1-1; D is undetermined. Looked up from germline, CDR1 is LGHNA and CDR2 is YNFKEQ. The CDR3 is 14 residues long. The V and J ends lost 0 bases and 5 bases respectively, with 10 bases between them. The chain's CDR3 is CASSQDRGGTEAFF. The CDR3 coding sequence is TGTGCCAGCAGCCAAGATCGGGGTGGAACTGAAGCTTTCTTT.

The chain uses TRBV29-1 and TRBJ1-5; 10 bases map to TRBD1. The CDR3 totals 14 residues. The V segment lost 4 bases and the J segment 3 bases; nucleotides outside the gene matches: 3. Germline assignment: CDR1 SQVTM and CDR2 ANQGSEA. CDR3: CSVVGTGVNQPQHF. Written as DNA, the CDR3 is TGCAGCGTTGTTGGGACAGGGGTCAATCAGCCCCAGCATTTT.

The chain links TRBV2 to TRBJ2-7, with 9 bases that match TRBD1. The CDR3 sequence is 15 residues long. The V segment lost 7 bases and the J segment 2 bases; nucleotides outside the gene matches: 9. Germline V lookup: CDR1 SNHLY, CDR2 FYNNEI. The CDR3 DNA reads as TGTGCCAGCACCAACAAGGGACAGGGACCCTACGAGCAGTACTTC. Amino acid sequence: CASTNKGQGPYEQYF.

This clone was recorded only once. The J gene is TRBJ1-1, the V gene TRBV7-8; possible D gene TRBD1, 5 bases. The CDR3 is made up of 16 amino acids. V was cut by 0 bases and J by 0 bases, with 11 bases left in between. CDR1 is SGHVS, CDR2 FQNEAQ, per germline. CDR3 coding DNA: TGTGCCAGCAGCTTAGCGGGGGGGTTTATGAACACTGAAGCTTTCTTT. Translated, it gives CASSLAGGFMNTEAFF.

This chain uses TRBV2 with TRBJ2-7; 8 positions match TRBD2. CDR3 length: 14 amino acids. Germline lookup yields CDR1 SNHLY and CDR2 FYNNEI. CDR3 sequence reads: CATKLAVASYEQYF. For the CDR3, the DNA is TGTGCGACCAAACTAGCGGTAGCCTCCTACGAGCAGTACTTC.